These 27 T cell receptor beta chains came from one sample sequenced in a study of blood T cell repertoires in COVID-19. TCRdb's copy holds only in-frame clones and misses some; the assay was immunoSEQ multiplex PCR. The sample yields 330,000 or so clones, roughly 84% seen once. Sequencing input: PBMCs or T cells enriched from blood (not recorded which). These receptors were obtained from a woman under 40 who had recovered from COVID-19.

The rearrangement joins TRBV3-1 (or the pseudogene TRBV3-2) to TRBJ2-5, with 7 bases fitting TRBD2. Losses at the gene ends were 6 bases for V and 5 bases for J; bases not matched to a gene: 9. The germline V gene encodes CDR1 LGHDT and CDR2 YNNKEL (reference sequence). The CDR3 contains 14 residues. The CDR3 coding sequence is TGTGCCAGCAGGACAACTAGCGTGCAGGAGACCCAGTACTTC. It is translated as CASRTTSVQETQYF.

The J gene is TRBJ1-6, the V gene TRBV30, with TRBD1 identical over 7 bases. The CDR3 has 13 amino acids. The trim removed 3 bases at V and 11 bases at J, leaving 7 bases unmatched. CDR1 and CDR2 (germline): GTSNPN, SVGIG (reference sequence). In nucleotides, the CDR3 is TGTGCCTGGAGCCGGACAGGTGAGGCACCCCTCCACTTT. Its translation is CAWSRTGEAPLHF.

The chain employs TRBV2 and TRBJ1-1, with D perhaps matching TRBD1 (5 bases). V shed 7 bases and J shed 8 bases, with 14 bases lying between them. This CDR3 contains 12 residues. Per the germline V gene, CDR1 is SNHLY and CDR2 is FYNNEI. CDR3 DNA: TGTGCCAGCACTCAATACAGGAAAGAAGCTTTCTTT. Amino acids: CASTQYRKEAFF.

The V and J genes are TRBV19 and TRBJ2-1; 10 bases align to TRBD2. The CDR3 has 18 amino acids. In germline, CDR1 is LNHDA, CDR2 SQIVND (reference sequence). V dropped 0 bases and J dropped 4; count of bases not matched to a gene: 9. The CDR3 reads CASSIDPPAGGKYNEQFF. The CDR3 nucleotides are TGTGCCAGTAGTATAGACCCTCCAGCGGGAGGGAAATACAATGAGCAGTTCTTC.

This clone was seen a handful of times. V and J are TRBV4-1 and TRBJ1-1; D gene uncertain. From germline, CDR1 is MGHRA and CDR2 YSYEKL. V was shortened by 4 bases and J by 0 bases, with 6 bases between the two germline ends. CDR3 length: 13 residues. The CDR3 loop is CASSLTVNTEAFF. CDR3 coding DNA: TGCGCCAGCAGCCTCACGGTGAACACTGAAGCTTTCTTT.

This clone has just one count. The chain recombines TRBV30 with TRBJ1-3; 7 bases agree with TRBD1. V lost 3 bases and J lost 0; bases outside the gene matches: 5. From germline, CDR1 is GTSNPN and CDR2 SVGIG (reference sequence). The CDR3 consists of 15 residues. The CDR3 DNA is TGTGCCTGGAGCGTGGACAGGTCCTCTGGAAACACCATATATTTT. Amino acids: CAWSVDRSSGNTIYF. Together with reference TRBV30 and TRBJ1-3, the CDR3 gives the full variable domain: SQTIHQWPATLVQPVGSPLSLECTVEGTSNPNLYWYRQAAGRGLQLLFYSVGIGQISSEVPQNLSASRPQDRQFILSSKKLLLSDSGFYLCAWSVDRSSGNTIYFGEGSWLTVV.

The V and J genes are TRBV5-1 and TRBJ2-2; 10 bases align to TRBD2. In germline, CDR1 is SGHRS, CDR2 YFSETQ. V shed 4 bases and J 1 base; nucleotides not matched to a gene: 1. The CDR3 is 15 amino acids. The CDR3 is CASSPSGGNTGELFF. CDR3 nucleotides: TGCGCCAGCAGCCCTAGCGGGGGGAACACCGGGGAGCTGTTTTTT.

This sequence joins TRBV6-5 and TRBJ1-2; 9 bases are a match to TRBD1. Germline lookup yields CDR1 MNHEY and CDR2 SVGAGI. J gave up 4 bases and V 4 bases, and 1 base lay outside the gene matches. This CDR3 is 13 amino acids long. CDR3 in DNA: TGTGCCAGCAGTTCGGGACAGGGCTATGGCTACACCTTC. Protein: CASSSGQGYGYTF.

The chain employs TRBV6-5 and TRBJ2-5, with TRBD1 identical over 9 bases. CDR1 MNHEY and CDR2 SVGAGI come from the germline V gene. After removal of 0 bases from V and 8 bases from J, the junction contained 7 bases not matched to a gene. The CDR3 spans 15 residues. CDR3 nucleotides: TGTGCCAGCAGTTACTCGCAACAGGGGGCAAGAACCCAGTACTTC. Its translation is CASSYSQQGARTQYF.

The count of this clone is one. The V and J genes are TRBV7-2 and TRBJ1-4; 9 bases map to TRBD1. The germline gives CDR1 SGHTA, CDR2 FQGNSA. Trimming removed 5 bases from V and 7 bases from J; junction bases left unmatched: 8. This CDR3 has 15 amino acids. The DNA of the CDR3 is TGTGCCAGCAGCCCCCGGACAGGGGACGCTGAAAAACTGTTTTTT. Translating it yields CASSPRTGDAEKLFF.

This clone appeared once. The gene calls are TRBV24-1 and TRBJ2-1; TRBD2 aligns across 15 bases. Germline CDR1 is KGHDR and CDR2 is SFDVKD. J was trimmed by 7 bases and V by 0 bases; bases with no gene match: 3. There are 17 residues in the CDR3. The CDR3 here is CATSDLRTSGRANEQFF. The CDR3 DNA follows: TGTGCCACCAGTGATTTGCGGACTAGCGGGAGGGCAAATGAGCAGTTCTTC.

The chain joins TRBV4-2 to TRBJ1-2, with 7 bases matching TRBD1. Per the germline V gene, CDR1 is LGHNA and CDR2 is YNFKEQ. The CDR3 loop spans 13 amino acids. With 1 base clipped from V and 6 bases from J, the junction kept 2 bases outside the gene matches. CDR3: CASSQGQGHGYTF. CDR3 bases: TGTGCCAGCAGCCAAGGACAGGGCCATGGCTACACCTTC.

The V and J genes are TRBV6-1 and TRBJ2-7; D is uncertain. Trimming took 2 bases from V and 2 from J, leaving 7 bases between them. The CDR3 covers 13 residues. Germline CDR1 and CDR2: MNHNS and SASEGT. In DNA, the CDR3 is TGTGCCAGCAGTGAACCAGGCCCCTACGAGCAGTACTTC. This gives the protein CASSEPGPYEQYF.

Only a few counts were recorded for this clone. This sequence joins TRBV23-1 and TRBJ1-3; D is unclear. TRBV23-1 belongs to the ORF category, with a function that is uncertain. This CDR3 has 16 residues. V shed 2 bases and J shed 0 bases, with 11 bases lying between them. This CDR3 is CASSQAEVISGNTIYF. CDR3 DNA sequence: TGCGCCAGCAGTCAAGCGGAGGTCATCTCTGGAAACACCATATATTTT.

This clone was observed a handful of times. V gene TRBV21-1 combines with J gene TRBJ1-1. TRBV21-1 is a known pseudogene. There are 13 residues in the CDR3. The CDR3 sequence is CASSKRSHPEAFF. CDR3 DNA sequence: TGTGCCAGCAGCAAACGGTCCCACCCTGAAGCTTTCTTT.

The chain couples TRBV7-3 to TRBJ2-5; D remains ambiguous. Trimming cost V 4 bases and J 5 bases, with 11 bases left between them. CDR3 length equals 13 residues. Germline values: CDR1 SGHTA, CDR2 FQGTGA. The CDR3 DNA sequence: TGTGCCAGCAGCTACGGTTCGGGTGAGACCCAGTACTTC. Translating gives CASSYGSGETQYF.

The CDR3 DNA sequence: TGTGCCAGTAGTATTGCCCTAGCGGCCTACGAGCAGTACTTC. This codes for CASSIALAAYEQYF. J is TRBJ2-7 and V is TRBV19, with 7 bases identical to TRBD2. The CDR3 is made up of 14 amino acids. CDR1 and CDR2 from the germline V gene are LNHDA and SQIVND (reference sequence). Germline trimming cut 3 bases from V and 2 bases from J; bases unmatched to any gene: 4.

The rearrangement uses TRBV5-1 and TRBJ2-7; D is perhaps TRBD2 (6 bases). This CDR3 contains 14 residues. V gave up 0 bases and J gave up 7 bases, with 14 bases separating them. From germline, CDR1 is SGHRS and CDR2 YFSETQ. DNA for the CDR3: TGCGCCAGCAGCTTGGCTAGCGACACCAGGGAGCAGTACTTC. Protein sequence: CASSLASDTREQYF.

This chain connects TRBV5-1 to TRBJ1-3, with 7 bases lining up with TRBD1. CDR1 is SGHRS and CDR2 is YFSETQ in the germline V gene. This CDR3 is 17 amino acids long. With V trimmed by 2 bases and J by 5 bases, 13 bases remained unmatched. In DNA, the CDR3 is TGCGCCAGCAGCTTCAATACCGGGACAGCTTTACGAAACACCATATATTTT. Translated: CASSFNTGTALRNTIYF.

V and J are TRBV11-2 and TRBJ2-2; 9 nucleotides align to TRBD1. The V segment lost 2 bases and the J segment 2 bases; nucleotides outside the gene matches: 6. The CDR3 covers 17 residues. Germline V gene data show CDR1 as SGHAT and CDR2 as FQNNGV. The CDR3 coding sequence is TGTGCCAGCAGCTTACTAGGACAGGGGAGTAACACCGGGGAGCTGTTTTTT. Translating gives CASSLLGQGSNTGELFF.

The chain is built from TRBV6-5 and TRBJ2-7; D uncertain. Germline V gene sequence: CDR1 MNHEY, CDR2 SVGAGI. This CDR3 has 12 residues. The germline V and J ends were trimmed by 6 bases and 5 bases, with 11 bases remaining between them. The CDR3 here is CASSILFHEQYF. The CDR3 bases are TGTGCCAGCAGCATACTATTCCACGAGCAGTACTTC.

The chain has TRBV5-1 and TRBJ1-3, with 9 nucleotides matching TRBD1. The V segment lost 4 bases and the J segment 0 bases; nucleotides outside the gene matches: 2. Looked up from germline, CDR1 is SGHRS and CDR2 is YFSETQ. The CDR3 is 15 amino acids. CDR3 in DNA: TGCGCCAGCAGCGACAGGGGGAACTCTGGAAACACCATATATTTT. Translating gives CASSDRGNSGNTIYF. Drawing the rest from reference TRBV5-1 and TRBJ1-3, the complete variable domain is KAGVTQTPRYLIKTRGQQVTLSCSPISGHRSVSWYQQTPGQGLQFLFEYFSETQRNKGNFPGRFSGRQFSNSRSEMNVSTLELGDSALYLCASSDRGNSGNTIYFGEGSWLTVV.

J is TRBJ2-2 and V is TRBV18, with TRBD2 matching over 7 bases. Germline loops: CDR1 KGHSH, CDR2 LQKENI. V gave up 5 bases and J gave up 4 bases; unmatched junction bases: 7. The CDR3 extends over 15 amino acids. The CDR3 reads CASSSGLGLTGELFF. CDR3 in DNA: TGTGCCAGCTCATCTGGACTAGGTCTCACCGGGGAGCTGTTTTTT.

Regarding this clone: The same CDR3 arises from other DNA sequences in this sample as well. The CDR3 DNA is TGTGCCACCAGTGACGCGGGGTATGGCTACACCTTC. This codes for CATSDAGYGYTF. The V and J genes are TRBV24-1 and TRBJ1-2; D gene uncertain. CDR3 length: 12 amino acids. CDR1 and CDR2 from the germline V gene are KGHDR and SFDVKD. V dropped 4 bases and J dropped 5 bases, with 7 bases sitting between them.

The chain has TRBV5-6 and TRBJ1-6; a possible D gene is TRBD1 (5 bases). Germline V gene data show CDR1 as SGHDT and CDR2 as YYEEEE. This CDR3 is built from 14 residues. With 4 bases removed from V and 5 bases from J, the gap between germline ends came to 10 bases. CDR3 in amino acids: CASSITGHNSPLHF. As DNA, the CDR3 is TGTGCCAGCAGCATTACAGGTCATAATTCACCCCTCCACTTT. Supplemented by reference TRBV5-6 and TRBJ1-6, the full variable domain reads DAGVTQSPTHLIKTRGQQVTLRCSPKSGHDTVSWYQQALGQGPQFIFQYYEEEERQRGNFPDRFSGHQFPNYSSELNVNALLLGDSALYLCASSITGHNSPLHFGNGTRLTVT.

Here the CDR3 reads CASSLSAWGVGYEQYF. The CDR3 coding sequence is TGTGCCAGCAGTTTATCTGCCTGGGGGGTGGGCTACGAGCAGTACTTC. The chain carries TRBV27 and TRBJ2-7; perhaps TRBD2 as D (6 bases). V lost 0 bases and J 3 bases, leaving 15 bases between the germline ends. CDR1 is MNHEY, CDR2 SMNVEV, per germline (reference sequence). CDR3 length equals 16 residues.

This chain connects TRBV6-6 to TRBJ1-4; 10 bases line up with TRBD1. The CDR3 spans 16 residues. Germline V gene data show CDR1 as MNHNY and CDR2 as SVGAGI (reference sequence). V lost 5 bases and J lost 5; bases outside the gene matches: 8. This chain's CDR3 is CASSRLQTGGNEKLFF. CDR3 sequence (DNA): TGTGCCAGCAGTAGACTACAGACAGGGGGCAATGAAAAACTGTTTTTT.